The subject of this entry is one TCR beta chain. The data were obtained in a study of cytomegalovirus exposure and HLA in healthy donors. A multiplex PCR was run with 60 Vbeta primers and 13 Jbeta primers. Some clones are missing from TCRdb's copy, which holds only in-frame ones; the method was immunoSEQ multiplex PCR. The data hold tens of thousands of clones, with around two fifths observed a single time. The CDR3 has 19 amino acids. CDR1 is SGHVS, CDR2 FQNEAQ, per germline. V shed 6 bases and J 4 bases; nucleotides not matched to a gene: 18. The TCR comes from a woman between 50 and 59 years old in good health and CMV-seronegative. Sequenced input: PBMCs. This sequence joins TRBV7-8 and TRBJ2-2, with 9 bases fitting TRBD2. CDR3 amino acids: CASRMSGGPQDFITGELFF. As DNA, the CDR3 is TGTGCCAGCAGGATGAGCGGGGGGCCCCAGGATTTTATCACCGGGGAGCTGTTTTTT.